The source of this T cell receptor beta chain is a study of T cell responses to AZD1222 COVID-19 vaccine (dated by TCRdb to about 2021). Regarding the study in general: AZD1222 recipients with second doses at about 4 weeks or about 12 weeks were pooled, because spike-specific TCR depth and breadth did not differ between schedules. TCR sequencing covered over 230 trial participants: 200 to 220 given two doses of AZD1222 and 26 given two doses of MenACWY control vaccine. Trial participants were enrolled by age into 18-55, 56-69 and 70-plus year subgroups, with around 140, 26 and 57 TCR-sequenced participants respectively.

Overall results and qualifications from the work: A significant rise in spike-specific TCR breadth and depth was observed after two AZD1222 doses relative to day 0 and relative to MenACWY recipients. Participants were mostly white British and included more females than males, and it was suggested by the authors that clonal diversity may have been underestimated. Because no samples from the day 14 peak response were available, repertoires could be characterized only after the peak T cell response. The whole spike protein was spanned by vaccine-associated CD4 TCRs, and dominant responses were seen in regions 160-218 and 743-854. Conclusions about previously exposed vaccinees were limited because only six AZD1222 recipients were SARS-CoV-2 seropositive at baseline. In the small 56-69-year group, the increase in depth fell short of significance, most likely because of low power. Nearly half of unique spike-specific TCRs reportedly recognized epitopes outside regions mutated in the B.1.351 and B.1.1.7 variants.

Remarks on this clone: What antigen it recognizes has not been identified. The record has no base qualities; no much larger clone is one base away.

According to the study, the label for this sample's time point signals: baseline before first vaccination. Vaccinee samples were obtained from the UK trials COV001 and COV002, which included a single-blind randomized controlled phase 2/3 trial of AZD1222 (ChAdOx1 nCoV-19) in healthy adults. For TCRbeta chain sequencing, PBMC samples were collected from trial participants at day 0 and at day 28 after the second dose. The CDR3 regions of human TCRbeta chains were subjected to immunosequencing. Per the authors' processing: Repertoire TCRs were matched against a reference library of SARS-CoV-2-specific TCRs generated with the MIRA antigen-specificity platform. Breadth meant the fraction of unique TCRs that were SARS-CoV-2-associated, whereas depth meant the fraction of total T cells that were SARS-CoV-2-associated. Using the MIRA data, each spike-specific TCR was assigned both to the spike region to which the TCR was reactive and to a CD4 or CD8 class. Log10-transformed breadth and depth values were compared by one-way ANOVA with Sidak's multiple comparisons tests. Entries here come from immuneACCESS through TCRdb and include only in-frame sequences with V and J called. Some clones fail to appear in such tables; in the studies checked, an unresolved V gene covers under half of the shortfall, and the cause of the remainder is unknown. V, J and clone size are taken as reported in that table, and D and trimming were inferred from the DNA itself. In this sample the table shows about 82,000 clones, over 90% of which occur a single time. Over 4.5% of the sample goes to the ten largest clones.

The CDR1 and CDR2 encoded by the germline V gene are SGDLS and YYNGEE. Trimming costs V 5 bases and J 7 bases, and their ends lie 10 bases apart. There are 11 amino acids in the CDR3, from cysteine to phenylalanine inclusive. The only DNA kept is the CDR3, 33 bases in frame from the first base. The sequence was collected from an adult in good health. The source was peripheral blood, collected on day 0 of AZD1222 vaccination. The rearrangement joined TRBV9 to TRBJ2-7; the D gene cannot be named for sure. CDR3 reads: CASSADREQYF. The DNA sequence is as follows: TGTGCCAGCAGTGCAGACCGGGAGCAGTACTTC.